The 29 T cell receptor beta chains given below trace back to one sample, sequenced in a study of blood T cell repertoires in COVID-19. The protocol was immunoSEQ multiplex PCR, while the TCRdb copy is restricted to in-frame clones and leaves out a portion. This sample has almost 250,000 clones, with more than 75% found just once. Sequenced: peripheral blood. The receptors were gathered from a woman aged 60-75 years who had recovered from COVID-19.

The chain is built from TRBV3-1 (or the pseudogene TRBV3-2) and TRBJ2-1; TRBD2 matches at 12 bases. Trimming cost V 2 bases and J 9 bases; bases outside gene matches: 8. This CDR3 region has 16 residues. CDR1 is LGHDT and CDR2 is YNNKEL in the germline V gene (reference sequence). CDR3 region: CASSQFASGGAGEQFF. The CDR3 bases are TGTGCCAGCAGCCAATTCGCTAGCGGGGGGGCCGGTGAGCAGTTCTTC.

The CDR3 sequence: CASSSGLAGEAQYF. CDR3 bases: TGTGCCAGCAGCTCGGGACTAGCGGGGGAGGCCCAGTACTTC. The chain joins TRBV6-5 to TRBJ2-5, with 14 bases matching TRBD2. V was pared by 6 bases and J by 9 bases, with 6 bases of the junction left unmatched. There are 14 residues in the CDR3. Per germline, CDR1 MNHEY and CDR2 SVGAGI.

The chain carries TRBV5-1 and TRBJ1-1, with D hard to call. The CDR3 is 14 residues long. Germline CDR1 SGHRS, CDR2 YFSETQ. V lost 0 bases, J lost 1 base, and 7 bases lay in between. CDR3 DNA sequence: TGCGCCAGCAGCTTGGTAGACTGGAACACTGAAGCTTTCTTT. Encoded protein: CASSLVDWNTEAFF.

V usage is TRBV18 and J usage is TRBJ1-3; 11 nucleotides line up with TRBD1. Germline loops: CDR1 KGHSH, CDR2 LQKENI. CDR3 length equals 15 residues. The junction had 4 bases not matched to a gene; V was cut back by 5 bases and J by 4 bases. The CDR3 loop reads CASSFGQGAGNTIYF. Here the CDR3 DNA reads TGTGCCAGCTCATTCGGACAGGGGGCCGGAAACACCATATATTTT. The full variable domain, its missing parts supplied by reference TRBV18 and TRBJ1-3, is NAGVMQNPRHLVRRRGQEARLRCSPMKGHSHVYWYRQLPEEGLKFMVYLQKENIIDESGMPKERFSAEFPKEGPSILRIQQVVRGDSAAYFCASSFGQGAGNTIYFGEGSWLTVV.

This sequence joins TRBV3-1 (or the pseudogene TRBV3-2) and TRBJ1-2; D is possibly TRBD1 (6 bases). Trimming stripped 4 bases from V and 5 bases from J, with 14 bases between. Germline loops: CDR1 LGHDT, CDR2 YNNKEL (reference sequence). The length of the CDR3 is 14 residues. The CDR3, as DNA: TGTGCCAGCAGCCTTGGGGGACACCAGTATGGCTACACCTTC. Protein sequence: CASSLGGHQYGYTF.

The CDR3 loop is CASSKGFRGRYEQYF. The CDR3 DNA reads TGTGCCAGCAGCAAAGGTTTCAGGGGGCGGTACGAGCAGTACTTC. The rearrangement joins TRBV21-1 to TRBJ2-7; whether TRBD1, the table's D call, matches the DNA was not checked. TRBV21-1 is a pseudogene. The CDR3 totals 15 residues.

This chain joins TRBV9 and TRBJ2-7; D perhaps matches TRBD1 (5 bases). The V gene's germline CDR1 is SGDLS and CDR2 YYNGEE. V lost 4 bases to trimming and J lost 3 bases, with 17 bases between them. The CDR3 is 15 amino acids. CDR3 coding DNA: TGTGCCAGCAGCTCCCCTTATGAGACAGACTACGAGCAGTACTTC. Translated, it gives CASSSPYETDYEQYF.

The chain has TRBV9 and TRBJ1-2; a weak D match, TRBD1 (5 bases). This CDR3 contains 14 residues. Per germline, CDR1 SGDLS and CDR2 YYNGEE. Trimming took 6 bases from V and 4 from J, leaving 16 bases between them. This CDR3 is CASKAGGEGYGYTF. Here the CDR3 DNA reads TGTGCCAGCAAGGCCGGGGGGGAAGGCTATGGCTACACCTTC.

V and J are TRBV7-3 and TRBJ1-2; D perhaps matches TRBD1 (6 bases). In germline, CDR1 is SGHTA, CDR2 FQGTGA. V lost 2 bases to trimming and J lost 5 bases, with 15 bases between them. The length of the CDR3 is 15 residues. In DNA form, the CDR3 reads TGTGCCAGCAGCTTATCTGGGGGCGTGGGTTATGGCTACACCTTC. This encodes CASSLSGGVGYGYTF.

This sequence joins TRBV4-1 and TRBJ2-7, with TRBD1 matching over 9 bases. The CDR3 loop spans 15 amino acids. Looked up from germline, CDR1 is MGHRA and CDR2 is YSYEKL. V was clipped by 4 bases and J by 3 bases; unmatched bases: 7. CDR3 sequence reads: CASSRQTGGGYEQYF. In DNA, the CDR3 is TGCGCCAGCAGCCGTCAGACAGGGGGAGGCTACGAGCAGTACTTC.

CDR3 residues: CASSQTLDSAFTDTQYF. The CDR3 DNA reads as TGTGCCAGCAGCCAAACCCTGGACAGCGCGTTCACAGATACGCAGTATTTT. The J gene is TRBJ2-3, the V gene TRBV3-1 (or the pseudogene TRBV3-2), with a tentative D call TRBD1 (6 bases). Trimming left V 2 bases short and J 2 bases short, with 17 bases between. Germline loops: CDR1 LGHDT, CDR2 YNNKEL (reference sequence). This CDR3 spans 17 amino acids.

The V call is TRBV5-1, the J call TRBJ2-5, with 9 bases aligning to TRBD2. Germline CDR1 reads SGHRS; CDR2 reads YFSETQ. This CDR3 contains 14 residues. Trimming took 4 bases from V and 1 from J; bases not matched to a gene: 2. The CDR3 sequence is CASSPTSGQETQYF. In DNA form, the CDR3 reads TGCGCCAGCAGCCCGACTAGCGGCCAAGAGACCCAGTACTTC.

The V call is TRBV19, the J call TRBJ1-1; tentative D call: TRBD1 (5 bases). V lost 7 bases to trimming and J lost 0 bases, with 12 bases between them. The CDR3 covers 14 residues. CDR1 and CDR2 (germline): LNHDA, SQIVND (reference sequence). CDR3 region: CASTMGGVNTEAFF. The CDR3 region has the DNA TGTGCCAGTACAATGGGAGGGGTGAACACTGAAGCTTTCTTT. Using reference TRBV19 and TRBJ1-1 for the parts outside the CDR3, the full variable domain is DGGITQSPKYLFRKEGQNVTLSCEQNLNHDAMYWYRQDPGQGLRLIYYSQIVNDFQKGDIAEGYSVSREKKESFPLTVTSAQKNPTAFYLCASTMGGVNTEAFFGQGTRLTVV.

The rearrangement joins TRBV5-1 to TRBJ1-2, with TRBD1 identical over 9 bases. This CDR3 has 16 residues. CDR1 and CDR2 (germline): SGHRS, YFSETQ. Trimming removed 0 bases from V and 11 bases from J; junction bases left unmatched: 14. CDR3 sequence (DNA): TGCGCCAGCAGCTTGGAAGCGGGGACAGGGTCTGTAATTTACACCTTC. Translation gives CASSLEAGTGSVIYTF.

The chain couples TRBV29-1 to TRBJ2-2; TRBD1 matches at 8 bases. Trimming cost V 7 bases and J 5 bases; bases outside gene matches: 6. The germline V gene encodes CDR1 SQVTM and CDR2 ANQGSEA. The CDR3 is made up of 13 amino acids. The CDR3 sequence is CSGGTGLTGELFF. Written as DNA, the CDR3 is TGCAGCGGCGGGACAGGCCTTACCGGGGAGCTGTTTTTT.

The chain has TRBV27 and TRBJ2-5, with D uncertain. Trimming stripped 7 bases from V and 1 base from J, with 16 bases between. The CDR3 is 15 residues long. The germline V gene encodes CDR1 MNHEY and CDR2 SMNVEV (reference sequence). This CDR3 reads CASKKSRTFQETQYF. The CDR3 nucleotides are TGTGCCAGCAAGAAGTCCCGCACTTTCCAAGAGACCCAGTACTTC.

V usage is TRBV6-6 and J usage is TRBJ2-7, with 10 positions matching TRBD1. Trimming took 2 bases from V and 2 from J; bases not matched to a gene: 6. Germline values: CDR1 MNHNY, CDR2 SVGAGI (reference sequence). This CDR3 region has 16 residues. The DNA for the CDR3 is TGTGCCAGCAGTTACGGGACAGGGGTCCCCCCCTACGAGCAGTACTTC. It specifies CASSYGTGVPPYEQYF.

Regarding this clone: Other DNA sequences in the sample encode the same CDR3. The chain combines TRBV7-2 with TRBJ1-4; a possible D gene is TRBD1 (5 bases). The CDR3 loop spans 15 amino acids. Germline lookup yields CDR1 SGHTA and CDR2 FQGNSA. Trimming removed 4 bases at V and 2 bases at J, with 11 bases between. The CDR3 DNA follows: TGTGCCAGCAGCTCCCAGGGTGCGACTAATGAAAAACTGTTTTTT. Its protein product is CASSSQGATNEKLFF.

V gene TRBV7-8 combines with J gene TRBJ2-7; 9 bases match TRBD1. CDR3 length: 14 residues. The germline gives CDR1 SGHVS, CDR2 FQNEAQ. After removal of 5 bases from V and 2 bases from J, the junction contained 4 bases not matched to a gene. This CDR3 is CASSVDRGPYEQYF. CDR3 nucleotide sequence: TGTGCCAGCAGCGTGGACAGGGGACCCTACGAGCAGTACTTC.

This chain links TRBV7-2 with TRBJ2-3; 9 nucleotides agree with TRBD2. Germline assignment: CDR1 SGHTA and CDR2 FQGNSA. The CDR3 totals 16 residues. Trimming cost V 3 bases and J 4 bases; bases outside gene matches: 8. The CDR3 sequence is CASSFRTSDYPDTQYF. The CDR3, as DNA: TGTGCCAGCAGCTTCCGGACTAGCGACTACCCAGATACGCAGTATTTT.

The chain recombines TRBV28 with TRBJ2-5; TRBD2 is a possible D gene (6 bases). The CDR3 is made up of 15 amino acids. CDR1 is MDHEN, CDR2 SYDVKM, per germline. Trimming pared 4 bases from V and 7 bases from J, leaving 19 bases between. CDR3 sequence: CASSYPGLPRGTQYF. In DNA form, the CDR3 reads TGTGCCAGCAGTTATCCGGGACTCCCCCGAGGGACCCAGTACTTC.

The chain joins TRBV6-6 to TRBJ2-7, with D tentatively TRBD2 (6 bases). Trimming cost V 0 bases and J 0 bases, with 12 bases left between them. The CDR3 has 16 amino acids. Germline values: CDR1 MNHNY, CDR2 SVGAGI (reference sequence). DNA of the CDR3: TGTGCCAGCAGTTACTCGGTTACGGGACTCTCCTACGAGCAGTACTTC. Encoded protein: CASSYSVTGLSYEQYF.

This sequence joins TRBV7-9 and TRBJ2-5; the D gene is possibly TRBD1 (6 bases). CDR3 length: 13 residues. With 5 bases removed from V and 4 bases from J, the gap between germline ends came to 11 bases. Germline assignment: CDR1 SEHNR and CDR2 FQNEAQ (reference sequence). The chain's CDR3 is CASSSRGGETQYF. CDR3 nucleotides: TGTGCCAGCAGCAGCAGGGGCGGAGAGACCCAGTACTTC.

The chain's CDR3 is CASSSQGMKAFF. The CDR3, as DNA: TGTGCCAGCAGTTCACAGGGCATGAAGGCTTTCTTT. This rearrangement joins TRBV6-5 to TRBJ1-1; D might be TRBD1 (6 bases). V shed 4 bases and J shed 11 bases, with 14 bases lying between them. CDR1 is MNHEY and CDR2 is SVGAGI in the germline V gene. The CDR3 covers 12 residues.

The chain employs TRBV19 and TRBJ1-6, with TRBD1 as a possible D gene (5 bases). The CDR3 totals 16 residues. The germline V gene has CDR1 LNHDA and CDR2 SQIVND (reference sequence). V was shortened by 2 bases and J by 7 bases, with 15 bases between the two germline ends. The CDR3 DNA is TGTGCCAGTAGTATAAGGTTCGGCAGGGAAAATTCACCCCTCCACTTT. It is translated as CASSIRFGRENSPLHF.

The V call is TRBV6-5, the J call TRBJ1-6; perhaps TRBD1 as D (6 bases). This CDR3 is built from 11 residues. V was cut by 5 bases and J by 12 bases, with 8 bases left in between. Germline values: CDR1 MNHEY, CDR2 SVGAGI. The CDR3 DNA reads TGTGCCAGCAGTCCACAGGGACCCCTCCACTTT. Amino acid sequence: CASSPQGPLHF.

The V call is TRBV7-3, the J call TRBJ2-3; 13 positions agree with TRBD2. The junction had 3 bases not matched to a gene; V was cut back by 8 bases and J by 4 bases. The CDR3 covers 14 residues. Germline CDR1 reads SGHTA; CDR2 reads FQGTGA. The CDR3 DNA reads TGTGCCAGCCGACTAGCGGGGGGTGCAGATACGCAGTATTTT. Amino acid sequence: CASRLAGGADTQYF. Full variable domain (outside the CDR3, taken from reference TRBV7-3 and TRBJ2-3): GAGVSQTPSNKVTEKGKYVELRCDPISGHTALYWYRQSLGQGPEFLIYFQGTGAADDSGLPNDRFFAVRPEGSVSTLKIQRTERGDSAVYLCASRLAGGADTQYFGPGTRLTVL.

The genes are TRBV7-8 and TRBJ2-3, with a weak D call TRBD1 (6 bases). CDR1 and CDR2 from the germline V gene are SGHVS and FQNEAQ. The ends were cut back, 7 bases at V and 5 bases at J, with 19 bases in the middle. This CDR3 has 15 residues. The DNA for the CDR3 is TGTGCCAGCAACCGAGCCGGCGTAGGGGGAGATACGCAGTATTTT. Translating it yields CASNRAGVGGDTQYF.

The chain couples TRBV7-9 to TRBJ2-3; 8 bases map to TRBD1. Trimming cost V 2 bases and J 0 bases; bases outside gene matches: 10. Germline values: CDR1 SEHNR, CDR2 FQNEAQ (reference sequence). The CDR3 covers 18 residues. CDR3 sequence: CASSLPIVRGPSTDTQYF. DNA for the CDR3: TGTGCCAGCAGCTTACCAATCGTCAGGGGGCCTAGCACAGATACGCAGTATTTT.